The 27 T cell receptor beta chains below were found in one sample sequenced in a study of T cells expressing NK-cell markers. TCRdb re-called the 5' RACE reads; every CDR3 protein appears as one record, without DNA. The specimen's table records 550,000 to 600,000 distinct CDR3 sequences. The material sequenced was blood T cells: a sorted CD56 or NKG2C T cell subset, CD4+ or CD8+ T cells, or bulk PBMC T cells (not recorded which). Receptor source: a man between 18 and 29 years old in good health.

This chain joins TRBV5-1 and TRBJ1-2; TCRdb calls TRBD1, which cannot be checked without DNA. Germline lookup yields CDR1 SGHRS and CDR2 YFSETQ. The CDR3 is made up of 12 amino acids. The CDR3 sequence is CASSLEPGGYTF.

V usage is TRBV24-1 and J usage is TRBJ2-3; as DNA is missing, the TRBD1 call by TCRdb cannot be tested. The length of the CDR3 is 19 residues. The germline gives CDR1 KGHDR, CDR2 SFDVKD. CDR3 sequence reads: CATSDSTPGQGALTDTQYF.

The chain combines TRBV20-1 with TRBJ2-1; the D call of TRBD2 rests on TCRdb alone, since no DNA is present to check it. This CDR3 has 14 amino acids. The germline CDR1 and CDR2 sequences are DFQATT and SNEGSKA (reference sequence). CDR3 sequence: CSARGLAVFDEQFF.

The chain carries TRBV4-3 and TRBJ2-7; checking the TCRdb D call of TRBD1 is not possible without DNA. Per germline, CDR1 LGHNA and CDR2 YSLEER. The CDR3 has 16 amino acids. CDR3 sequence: CASSQDRGFTPSEQYF.

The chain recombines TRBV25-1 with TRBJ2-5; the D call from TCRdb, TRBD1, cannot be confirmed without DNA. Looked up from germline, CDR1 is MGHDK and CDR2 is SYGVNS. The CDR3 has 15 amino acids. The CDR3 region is CASSQIRGLQETQYF.

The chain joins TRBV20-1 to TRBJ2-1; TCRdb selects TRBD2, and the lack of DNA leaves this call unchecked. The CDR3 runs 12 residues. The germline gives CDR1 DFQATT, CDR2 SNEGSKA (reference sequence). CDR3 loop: CSAPTIPNEQFF.

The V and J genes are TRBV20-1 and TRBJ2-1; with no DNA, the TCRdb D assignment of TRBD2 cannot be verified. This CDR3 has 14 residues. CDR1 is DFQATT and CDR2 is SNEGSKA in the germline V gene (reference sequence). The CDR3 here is CSARAVLQNNEQFF.

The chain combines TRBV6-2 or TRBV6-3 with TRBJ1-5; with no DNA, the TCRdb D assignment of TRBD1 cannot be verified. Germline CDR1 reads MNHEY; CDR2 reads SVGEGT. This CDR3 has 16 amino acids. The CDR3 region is CASSRVQGSGNQPQHF.

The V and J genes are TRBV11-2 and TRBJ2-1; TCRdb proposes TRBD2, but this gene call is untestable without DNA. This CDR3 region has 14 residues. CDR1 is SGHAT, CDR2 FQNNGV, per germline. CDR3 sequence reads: CASSSIGPLSEQFF.

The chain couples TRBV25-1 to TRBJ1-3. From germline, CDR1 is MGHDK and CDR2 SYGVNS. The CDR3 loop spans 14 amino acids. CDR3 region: CASSGDPLGDTIYF.

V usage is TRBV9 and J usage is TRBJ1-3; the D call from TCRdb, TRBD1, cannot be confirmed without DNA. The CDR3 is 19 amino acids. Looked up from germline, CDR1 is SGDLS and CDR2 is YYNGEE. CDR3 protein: CASTKDWDRGPLSGNTIYF.

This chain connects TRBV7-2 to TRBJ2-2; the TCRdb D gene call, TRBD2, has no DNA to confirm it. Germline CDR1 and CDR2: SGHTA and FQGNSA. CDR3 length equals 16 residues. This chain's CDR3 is CASSRGLAGITGELFF.

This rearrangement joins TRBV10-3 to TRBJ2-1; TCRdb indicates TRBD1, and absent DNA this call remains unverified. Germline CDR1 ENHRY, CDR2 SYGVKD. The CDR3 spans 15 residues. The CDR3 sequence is CAIRGTGGIDNEQFF.

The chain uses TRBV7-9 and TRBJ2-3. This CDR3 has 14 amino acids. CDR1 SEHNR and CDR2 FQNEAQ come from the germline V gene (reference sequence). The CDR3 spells CASSPRGWEDTQYF.

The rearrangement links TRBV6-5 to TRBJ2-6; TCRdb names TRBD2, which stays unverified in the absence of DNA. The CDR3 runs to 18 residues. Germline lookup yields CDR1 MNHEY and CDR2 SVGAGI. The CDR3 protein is CASSYGGLDASGANVLTF.

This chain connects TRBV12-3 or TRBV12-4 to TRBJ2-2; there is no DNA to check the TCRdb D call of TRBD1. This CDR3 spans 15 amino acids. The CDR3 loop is CASSRDRTNTGELFF.

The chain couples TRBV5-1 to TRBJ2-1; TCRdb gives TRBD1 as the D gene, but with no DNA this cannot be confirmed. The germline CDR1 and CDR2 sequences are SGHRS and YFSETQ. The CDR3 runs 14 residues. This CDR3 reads CASSSTQGANEQFF.

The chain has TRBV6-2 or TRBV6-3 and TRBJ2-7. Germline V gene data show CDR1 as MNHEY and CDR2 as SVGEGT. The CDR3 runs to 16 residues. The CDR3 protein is CASSYSPASGSYEQYF.

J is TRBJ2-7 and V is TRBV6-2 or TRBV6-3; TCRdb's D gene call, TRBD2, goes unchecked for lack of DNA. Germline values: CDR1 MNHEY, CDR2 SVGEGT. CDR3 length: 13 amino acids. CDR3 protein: CASSRTSAYEQYF.

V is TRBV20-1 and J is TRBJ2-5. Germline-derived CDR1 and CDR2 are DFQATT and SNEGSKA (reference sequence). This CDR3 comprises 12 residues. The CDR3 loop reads CSATGSEETQYF.

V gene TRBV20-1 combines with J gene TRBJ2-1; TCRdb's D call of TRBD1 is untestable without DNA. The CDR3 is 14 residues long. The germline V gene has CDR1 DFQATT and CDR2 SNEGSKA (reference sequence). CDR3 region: CSARGVHPYNEQFF.

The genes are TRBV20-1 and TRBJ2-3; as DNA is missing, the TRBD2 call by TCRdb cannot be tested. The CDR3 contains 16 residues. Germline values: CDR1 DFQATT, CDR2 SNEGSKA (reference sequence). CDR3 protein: CSARSPGLALGDTQYF.

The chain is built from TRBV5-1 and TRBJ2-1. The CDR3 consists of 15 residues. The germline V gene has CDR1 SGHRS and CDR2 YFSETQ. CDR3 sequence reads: CASSLELGSYNEQFF.

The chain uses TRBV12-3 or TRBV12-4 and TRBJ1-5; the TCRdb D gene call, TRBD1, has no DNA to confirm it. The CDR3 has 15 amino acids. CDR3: CASSPGQAYDQPQHF.

The CDR3 protein is CASEGVDTQYF. The chain is built from TRBV6-6 and TRBJ2-3; TCRdb lists TRBD2, though no DNA is available to test this call. CDR3 length: 11 amino acids. From germline, CDR1 is MNHNY and CDR2 SVGAGI (reference sequence).

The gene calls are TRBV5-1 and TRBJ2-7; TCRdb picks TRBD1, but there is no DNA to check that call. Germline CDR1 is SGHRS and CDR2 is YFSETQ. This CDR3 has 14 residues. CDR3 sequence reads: CASSLEGQGYEQYF.

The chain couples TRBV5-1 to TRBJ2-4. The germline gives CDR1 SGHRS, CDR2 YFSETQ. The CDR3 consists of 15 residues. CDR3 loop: CASSLEGADKNIQYF. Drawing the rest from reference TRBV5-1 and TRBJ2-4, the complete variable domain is KAGVTQTPRYLIKTRGQQVTLSCSPISGHRSVSWYQQTPGQGLQFLFEYFSETQRNKGNFPGRFSGRQFSNSRSEMNVSTLELGDSALYLCASSLEGADKNIQYFGAGTRLSVL.